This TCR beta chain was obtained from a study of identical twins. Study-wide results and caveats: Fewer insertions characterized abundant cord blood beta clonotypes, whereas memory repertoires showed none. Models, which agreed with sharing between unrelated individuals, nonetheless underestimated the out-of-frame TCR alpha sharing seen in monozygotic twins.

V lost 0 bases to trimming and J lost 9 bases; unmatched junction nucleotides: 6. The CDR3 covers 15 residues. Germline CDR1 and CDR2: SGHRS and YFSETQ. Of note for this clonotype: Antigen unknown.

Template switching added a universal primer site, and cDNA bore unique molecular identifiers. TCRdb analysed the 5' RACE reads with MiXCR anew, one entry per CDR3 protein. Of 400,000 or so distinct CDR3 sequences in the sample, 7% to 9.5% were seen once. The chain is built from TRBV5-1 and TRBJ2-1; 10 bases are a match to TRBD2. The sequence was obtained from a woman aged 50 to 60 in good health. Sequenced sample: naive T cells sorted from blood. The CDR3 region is CASSLGTSGGFEQFF. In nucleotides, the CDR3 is TGCGCCAGCAGCTTGGGGACTAGCGGAGGATTTGAGCAGTTCTTC.